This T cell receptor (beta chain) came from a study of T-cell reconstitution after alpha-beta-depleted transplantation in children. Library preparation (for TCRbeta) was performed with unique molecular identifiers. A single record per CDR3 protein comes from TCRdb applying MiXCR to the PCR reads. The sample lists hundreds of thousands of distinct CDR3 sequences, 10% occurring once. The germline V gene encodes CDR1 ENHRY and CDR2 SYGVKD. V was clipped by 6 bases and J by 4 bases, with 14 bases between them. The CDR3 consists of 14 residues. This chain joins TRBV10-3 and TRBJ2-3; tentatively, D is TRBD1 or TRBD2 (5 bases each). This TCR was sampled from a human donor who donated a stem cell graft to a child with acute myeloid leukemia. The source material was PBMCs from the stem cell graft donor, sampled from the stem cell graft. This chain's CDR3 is CAISGTWGADTQYF. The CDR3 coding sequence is TGTGCCATCAGCGGGACCTGGGGCGCAGATACGCAGTATTTT.